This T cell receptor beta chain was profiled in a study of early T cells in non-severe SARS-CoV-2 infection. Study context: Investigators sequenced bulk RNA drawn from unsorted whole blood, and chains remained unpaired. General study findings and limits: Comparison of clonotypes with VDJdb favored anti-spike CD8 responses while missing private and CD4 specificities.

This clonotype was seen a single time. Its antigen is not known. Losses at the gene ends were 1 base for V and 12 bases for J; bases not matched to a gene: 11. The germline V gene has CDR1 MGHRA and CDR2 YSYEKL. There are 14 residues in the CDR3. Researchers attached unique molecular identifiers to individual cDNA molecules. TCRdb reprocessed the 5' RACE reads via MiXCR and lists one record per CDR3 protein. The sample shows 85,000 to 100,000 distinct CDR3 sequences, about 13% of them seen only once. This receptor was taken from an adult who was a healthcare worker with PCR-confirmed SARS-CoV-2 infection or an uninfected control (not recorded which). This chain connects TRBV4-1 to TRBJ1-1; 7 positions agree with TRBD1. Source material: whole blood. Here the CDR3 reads CASSQAPGTEATFF. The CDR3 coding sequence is TGCGCCAGCAGCCAAGCCCCGGGGACAGAGGCAACTTTCTTT.